This entry features one T cell receptor beta chain sequence. It has no known antigen specificity. Base quality data are lacking; no much larger clone is found one base away. The cohort comprised around 700 healthy bone marrow donors. All cohort members were sampled while nominally healthy, although unrecorded immune exposures were likely present. The donor was CMV seronegative and was included in the group of approximately 350 seronegative cohort members. A peripheral blood sample was provided by each donor, and peripheral blood mononuclear cells were used for TCR beta sequencing. The Qiagen DNeasy Blood Extraction Kit was used to extract genomic DNA from the blood cell samples. Library construction relied on the immunoSEQ multiplex PCR assay. The multiplex PCR relied on a mix of 60 forward primers for TCR Vbeta segments and 13 reverse primers for TCR Jbeta segments. Amplification of the CDR3 region of rearranged TCR beta genes was performed with a multiplex PCR assay on genomic DNA. The Illumina HiSeq System was used to sequence the amplified TCR beta libraries as 87-base-pair reads. Per the original workflow: In a later analysis, tens of millions of unique TCR beta chains were counted across the 666 repertoires, and around 11 million of these chains were shared by at least two donors. To remove PCR and sequencing errors, raw reads were error-corrected and collapsed into unique sequences using a nearest-neighbor algorithm that merged closely related sequences. V, D and J gene segments were assigned by aligning CDR3 sequences to IMGT reference sequences. For a sequence to be retained, a match of at least six nucleotides to both a V gene segment and a J gene segment was required. A rearrangement was called productive if the CDR3 had no stop codons and remained in frame with V and J, and every other rearrangement was called non-productive. CDR3 was defined according to IMGT convention as the region running from the second conserved V-encoded cysteine to the conserved J-encoded phenylalanine. The earlier analysis of about 570 of the donors excluded any sequence lacking an unambiguous match to a single V gene segment. In an earlier analysis of approximately 560 of the donors, a V segment was called functional when productive rearrangements were above 56.7%, and segregating when the standard deviation between donors exceeded 5%. A statistical classification framework was developed to diagnose cytomegalovirus status using the catalog of TCR beta chain sequences. V and J gene assignment, in a later analysis, came from comparing TCR nucleotide sequences with IMGT/GENE-DB human TR gene sequences. The TCRdist pipeline was used in a later analysis to assign CDR3 sequences and most-parsimonious VDJ recombination scenarios. A later analysis defined each TCR beta chain by its CDR3 amino acid sequence plus V-gene family, and excluded reads lacking a unique V-gene family. In a later analysis, approximately 640 highly shared, low-generation-probability nucleotide sequences were removed to address suspected cross-contamination and a sequencing artifact. For each public chain, a later analysis derived a clonal expansion index from normalized ranks of inferred template counts within each repertoire. Generation probabilities in a later analysis came from a VDJ recombination model fitted to out-of-frame rearrangements, and those results were checked against IGoR. In a later analysis, TCR-TCR, TCR-HLA and TCR-CMV co-occurrence was scored with hypergeometric tests, and a repertoire-size bias correction was applied to TCR pairs. In a later analysis, false discovery rates were estimated by permuting HLA or CMV assignments 20 times. In a later analysis, co-occurring TCRs were grouped with DBSCAN, and TCRdist sequence similarity was added when clustering was performed within HLA-allele-positive subsets. Co-occurrence clustering excluded repertoires with fewer than 30,000 or more than 120,000 public chains, plus five with anomalous nucleotide sharing. This is the immuneACCESS table as TCRdb keeps it, with only in-frame sequences that have V and J called. A part of the clones is gone; compared with another copy, unresolved V genes explain less than half, and the rest is unexplained. The V and J calls and clone size are taken from that table; D and trimming were inferred from the DNA. The sample has about 160,000 clones on record, around 90% of them singletons. The top ten constitute around 0.85% of the sample.

This record belongs to a study of cytomegalovirus exposure and HLA in healthy donors (dated by TCRdb to about 2017). Turning to the overall study: In an earlier analysis of 550 to 750 of the donors, 250 to 300 Gb of sequence data and 100 million or so unique TCR beta sequences from about 179 million T cells were reported. In an earlier analysis of around 540 of the donors, high-throughput TCR beta sequencing was used to judge whether each TCR beta V gene segment behaved as functional or pseudogenic. A later analysis re-analyzed previously published TCR beta repertoires from roughly 630 donors and added high-resolution HLA genotyping to study TCR occurrence patterns. The study used immunosequencing to profile the T cell repertoires of approximately 630 subjects and linked those repertoires to cytomegalovirus serostatus. Every discovery cohort repertoire had been produced on one sequencing platform. Alongside the repertoire data, information on donor age, sex, ethnicity and CMV serostatus was compiled. Among 398 genotyped donors of the cohort, an average of roughly 240,000 unique TCR beta nucleotide sequences were sequenced per donor, 15% to 20% of them non-productive. In addition to the first cohort of 650 to 750 subjects, a separate validation cohort of 120 different subjects was used. A later genetic analysis took genome-wide SNP genotypes for about 65% of the 666 donors and used that subset as a discovery cohort. The study was designed to test whether signatures of past pathogen exposure could be identified by cataloging public T cell receptors. An early release that covered 640 HLA-typed donors contained about 300 gigabases of sequencing data and around 80 million unique TCR sequences. Rather than using new phenotypic data, the later analysis identified candidate immune exposures from TCR beta sequences and from how often those sequences occurred across donors. Typing coverage varied by locus: 629-630 donors for A, B, C, DRB1 and DQB1; some 520 for DQA1; 600 to 610 for DPA1; 450 to 480 for DPB1. Both class I and class II loci were covered by HLA typing, at four-digit resolution. Five DR-DQ haplotypes were treated as single units for association and clustering because of strong linkage in the cohort. To predict cytomegalovirus infection status, the study combined high-throughput TCR immunosequencing, statistical association of individual TCRs with disease status, and machine learning. The genetic ancestry cluster associated with self-reported Caucasian donors included around four fifths of the roughly 400 genotyped donors. Overall results and qualifications from the work: In vitro tests confirmed that a few of the cytomegalovirus-associated TCR beta chains recognize cytomegalovirus antigens. A later genetic analysis associated a missense DCLRE1C variant with V-gene and J-gene trimming of TCR beta chains, and an independent cohort replicated the association. A further reported finding was that TCR beta sequences accurately predicted the HLA-A and HLA-B alleles for most subjects in the first cohort. Linkage disequilibrium might explain the correlated functional status among segregating V segments, but an unknown experimental factor could not be ruled out. In a later genetic analysis, fewer N-insertions in productive TCRs were reported among donors in an Asian-associated ancestry cluster than the roughly 700-donor mean. At a false discovery rate of 0.05, a later analysis linked some 18,000 TCR beta sequences to specific HLA alleles. Compared with equally common non-associated chains, HLA-associated TCR beta chains in a later analysis were more clonally expanded and had lower generation probabilities. This cohort had only TCR beta chains sequenced, and the lack of alpha or paired-chain data limited which features could be detected. In both the original and validation cohorts, the classifier was reported to diagnose cytomegalovirus status with high specificity and sensitivity. Some IMGT-functional V segments, including TRBV6-2 and TRBV6-3, could not be distinguished by the 87-base-pair reads and were therefore excluded. Roughly uniform sequencing depth across donors was assumed in presence/absence analyses, although this assumption may not hold. Because counts were too low, about 15 rarely observed V segments, including chromosome 9 orphons, were left out of the earlier analysis of 500 to 750 of the donors. The authors suggested that the approach could potentially be extended to other disease states and immunological phenotypes. A cluster of highly shared sequence variants was judged likely to be a technical artifact of the sequencing pipeline. In an earlier analysis of 587 of the donors, most TCR beta V segments appeared in productive rearrangements about 90% or about 30% of the time, broadly matching IMGT annotations. In a later analysis, several top co-occurrence clusters were reported to appear linked to parvovirus B19, influenza, CMV and Epstein-Barr virus. When HLA alleles, especially DR and DQ, strongly co-occurred, TCR associations were difficult to assign to individual alleles. HLA typing was unavailable for some donors at each locus, so association tests used only the typed subset. The only immune exposure information available for the cohort was CMV serostatus. According to a later analysis, TCR association rates differed among HLA loci, with DRB1 alleles showing the most associated TCRs and HLA-C alleles showing the fewest. In the study, 150 to 200 TCR beta chains were listed as associated with cytomegalovirus. A later analysis found that most CMV-associated TCR beta chains appeared HLA-restricted, with HLA associations seemingly driven largely by CMV exposure. Across donors, most TCR sequences were observed very rarely, whereas some public TCRs were present in many individuals.

After removal of 0 bases from V and 2 bases from J, the junction retains 8 bases not matched to a gene. The CDR3 sequence holds 18 residues, the cysteine and phenylalanine included. The only DNA kept is the CDR3, 54 bases in frame from the first base. CDR1 is given as SGHDT and CDR2 as YYEEEE, both from the germline V gene. This receptor chain uses TRBV5-6 and TRBJ2-7; TRBD2 agrees with 13 junctional bases. This TCR was recovered from a woman aged 25-40 years in good health and CMV-seronegative. Input material: PBMCs. Here the CDR3 is given as CASSLVGTSGAEPYEQYF. The sequence in DNA is TGTGCCAGCAGCTTGGTCGGGACTAGCGGGGCCGAGCCCTACGAGCAGTACTTC. Full variable domain (CDR3 extended with the reference TRBV5-6 and TRBJ2-7 proteins): DAGVTQSPTHLIKTRGQQVTLRCSPKSGHDTVSWYQQALGQGPQFIFQYYEEEERQRGNFPDRFSGHQFPNYSSELNVNALLLGDSALYLCASSLVGTSGAEPYEQYFGPGTRLTVT.